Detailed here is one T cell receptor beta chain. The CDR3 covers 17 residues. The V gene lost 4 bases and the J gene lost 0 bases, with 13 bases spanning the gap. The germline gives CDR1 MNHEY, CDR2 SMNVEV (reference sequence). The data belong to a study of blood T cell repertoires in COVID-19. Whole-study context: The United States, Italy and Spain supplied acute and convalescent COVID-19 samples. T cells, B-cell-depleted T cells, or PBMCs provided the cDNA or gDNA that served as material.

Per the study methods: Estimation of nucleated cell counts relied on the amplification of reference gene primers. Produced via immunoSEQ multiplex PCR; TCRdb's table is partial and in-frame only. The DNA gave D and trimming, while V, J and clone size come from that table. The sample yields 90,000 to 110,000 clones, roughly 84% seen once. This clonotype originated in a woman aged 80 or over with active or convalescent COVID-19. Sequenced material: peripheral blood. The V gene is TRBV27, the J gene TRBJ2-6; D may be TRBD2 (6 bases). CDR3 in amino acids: CASSWRGPLSGANVLTF. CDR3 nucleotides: TGTGCCAGCAGTTGGAGGGGACCCCTCTCTGGGGCCAACGTCCTGACTTTC.